Shown below are 5 T cell receptor beta chains from a single sample sequenced in a study of blood T cell repertoires in COVID-19. Assay: immunoSEQ multiplex PCR; the TCRdb copy retains only in-frame clones and omits some. In the table there are about 320,000 clones, roughly 90% of which are singletons. Sequenced: PBMCs or T cells enriched from blood (not recorded which). The receptor set was obtained from a man aged 55 to 69 who had recovered from COVID-19.

The chain couples TRBV9 to TRBJ1-5; the match to TRBD1 covers 7 bases. V gave up 3 bases and J gave up 3 bases; unmatched junction bases: 3. This CDR3 comprises 14 residues. In germline, CDR1 is SGDLS, CDR2 YYNGEE. The CDR3 nucleotides read TGTGCCAGCAGCGGGACAGGTTTCAATCAGCCCCAGCATTTT. This gives the protein CASSGTGFNQPQHF.

This clone appeared once. The chain has TRBV6-5 and TRBJ1-5; tentative D call: TRBD1 (5 bases). The germline gives CDR1 MNHEY, CDR2 SVGAGI. Trimming removed 0 bases from V and 10 bases from J, with 10 bases in between. The CDR3 is 13 amino acids. Here the CDR3 DNA reads TGTGCCAGCAGTTACTCCGACAGTCTTCCCCAGCATTTT. Protein product: CASSYSDSLPQHF.

This clone was seen only once. The chain couples TRBV6-4 to TRBJ1-1; the D gene is possibly TRBD1 (5 bases). Germline lookup yields CDR1 MRHNA and CDR2 SNTAGT. The ends were cut back, 6 bases at V and 14 bases at J, with 31 bases in the middle. The CDR3 is made up of 16 amino acids. Written as DNA, the CDR3 is TGTGCCAGCAGCCCTACGGGGGTGGAGAGAACACTACACCCCTTCTTT. It codes for CASSPTGVERTLHPFF.

This chain links TRBV6-2 or TRBV6-3 with TRBJ1-1, with a weak D call TRBD1 (5 bases). The V gene lost 4 bases and the J gene lost 10 bases, with 22 bases spanning the gap. The CDR3 contains 15 residues. Germline V gene lookup returns CDR1 MNHEY and CDR2 SVGEGT. CDR3 nucleotide sequence: TGTGCCAGCAGTTCCGATACCGGGACTCCCTGGGGAGCTTTCTTT. It is translated as CASSSDTGTPWGAFF.

The chain has TRBV5-5 and TRBJ2-3; possibly TRBD2 for D (5 bases). Germline-derived CDR1 and CDR2 are SGHKS and YYEKEE (reference sequence). The germline V and J ends were trimmed by 5 bases and 1 base, with 11 bases remaining between them. The CDR3 loop spans 14 amino acids. This CDR3 reads CASRILAGTDTQYF. CDR3 coding DNA: TGTGCCAGCAGGATCCTAGCAGGCACAGATACGCAGTATTTT.